This T cell receptor beta chain was observed in a study of graft-versus-host responses after intestinal transplantation. The method was immunoSEQ multiplex PCR; TCRdb's version includes in-frame clones alone and lacks a portion of them. Among around 4,600 clones listed, roughly 24% were seen once. The CDR3 has 17 amino acids. Researchers placed roughly 200,000 CFSE-labeled responder cells in culture with roughly 200,000 irradiated, violet-dye-labeled stimulator cells. Post-reaction sorting isolated proliferating CFSE-low CD3+CD4+ and CD3+CD8+ responders. The sequences come from alloreactive CD4+ T cells from a mixed lymphocyte reaction culture, collected before intestinal transplant. Regarding subset: CFSE-low proliferating T cells sorted from roughly 6-day pre-transplant mixed lymphocyte reaction (GvH or HvG direction). The sequence was obtained from a human patient who received an intestinal transplant. The chain combines TRBV12-2 with TRBJ1-2. TRBV12-2 counts as a pseudogene. The CDR3: CASRPSVAPRKTYGYTF. CDR3 sequence (DNA): TGTGCAAGTCGCCCGAGTGTGGCTCCACGAAAGACCTATGGCTACACCTTC.